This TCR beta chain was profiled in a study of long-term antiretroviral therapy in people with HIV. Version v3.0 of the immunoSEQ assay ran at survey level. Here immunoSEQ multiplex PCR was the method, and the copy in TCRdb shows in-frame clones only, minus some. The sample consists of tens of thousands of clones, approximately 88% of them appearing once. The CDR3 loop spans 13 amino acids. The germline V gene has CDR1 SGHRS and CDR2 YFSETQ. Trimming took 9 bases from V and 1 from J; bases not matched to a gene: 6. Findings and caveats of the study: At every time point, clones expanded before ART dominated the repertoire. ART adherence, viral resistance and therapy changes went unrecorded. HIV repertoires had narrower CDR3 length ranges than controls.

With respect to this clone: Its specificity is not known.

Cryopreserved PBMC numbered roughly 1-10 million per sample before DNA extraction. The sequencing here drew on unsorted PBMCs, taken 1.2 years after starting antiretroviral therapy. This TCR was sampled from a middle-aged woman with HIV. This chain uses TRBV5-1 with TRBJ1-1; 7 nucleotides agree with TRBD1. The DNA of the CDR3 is TGCGCCACGCGAGACAGGGCGAACACTGAAGCTTTCTTT. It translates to CATRDRANTEAFF.